These T cell receptor beta chains were read from a single sample in a study of glioma-infiltrating T cells. TCRdb re-called the multiplex PCR reads with MiXCR, one entry per CDR3 protein. This sample has some 99,000 distinct CDR3 sequences, with less than 30% found just once. Sequenced input: glioma tissue, nonneoplastic brain tissue, or PBMCs (not recorded which). The receptors originated from a human donor with low-grade glioma or glioblastoma, undergoing nonglioma brain surgery, or in good health (not recorded which). Each CDR3 is given with its conserved first and last residue. Fields, in order: CDR3 protein, CDR3 DNA, J gene, V gene, clone size, D gene. D genes are given only for firm matches. Clone size is given for some rows only: seen once, a few or many times, or a class if the clone is expanded.

CASSPFWGPDTEAFF | TGTGCCAGCAGCCCCTTTTGGGGGCCTGACACTGAAGCTTTCTTT | TRBJ1-1 | TRBV11-2 | few | NA
CASSFNEQYF | TGTGCCAGCAGTTTTAACGAGCAGTACTTC | TRBJ2-7 | TRBV25-1 | many | NA
CASSYLAGDRNTQYF | TGTGCCAGCAGTTACTTGGCAGGGGATAGGAATACGCAGTATTTT | TRBJ2-3 | TRBV6-5 | many | NA
CASSLTGGWGNQPQHF | TGTGCCAGCAGTCTTACCGGGGGGTGGGGCAATCAGCCCCAGCATTTT | TRBJ1-5 | TRBV28 | many | NA
CASSLALPGNQPQHF | TGTGCCAGCAGCTTAGCGCTGCCAGGAAATCAGCCCCAGCATTTT | TRBJ1-5 | TRBV7-2 | many | NA
CASSSKPLNYGYTF | TGTGCCAGCAGTTCCAAGCCGCTTAACTATGGCTACACCTTC | TRBJ1-2 | TRBV6-2/TRBV6-3 | many | NA
CSAQWVNTEAFF | TGCAGCGCCCAGTGGGTGAACACTGAAGCTTTCTTT | TRBJ1-1 | TRBV29-1 | few | NA
CASSLGTGGQPQHF | TGCGCCAGCAGCTTGGGGACCGGCGGACAGCCCCAGCATTTT | TRBJ1-5 | TRBV5-1 | many | NA
CASNPTSLGNSPLHF | TGTGCCAGCAACCCGACCTCCCTTGGAAATTCACCCCTCCACTTT | TRBJ1-6 | TRBV2 | many | NA
CSSTWTSGSADTQYF | TGCAGTTCTACCTGGACTAGCGGGAGCGCAGATACGCAGTATTTT | TRBJ2-3 | TRBV20-1 | NA | TRBD2
CASSFKSTGVTDTQYF | TGTGCCAGCAGCTTCAAATCTACAGGGGTCACAGATACGCAGTATTTT | TRBJ2-3 | TRBV7-9 | many | TRBD1
CASSPSSKNIQYF | TGTGCCAGCAGCCCCTCCAGCAAAAACATTCAGTACTTC | TRBJ2-4 | TRBV3-1 | once | NA
CSADGRGSYNEQFF | TGCAGCGCTGACGGACGGGGTTCCTACAATGAGCAGTTCTTC | TRBJ2-1 | TRBV20-1 | NA | NA
CTSSIPGQENGQFF | TGTACCAGTAGTATACCGGGACAGGAGAATGGGCAGTTCTTC | TRBJ2-1 | TRBV19 | once | TRBD1
CSDTEGGEGYQPQHF | TGCAGCGACACCGAGGGAGGAGAAGGGTATCAGCCCCAGCATTTT | TRBJ1-5 | TRBV29-1 | many | NA
CVSSLYRSGVNYGYTF | TGTGTTAGCAGTTTATATCGCAGCGGAGTTAACTATGGCTACACCTTC | TRBJ1-2 | TRBV27 | NA | NA
CASSATSGRGVEQFF | TGCGCCAGCAGCGCGACTAGCGGGAGGGGAGTGGAGCAGTTCTTC | TRBJ2-1 | TRBV5-1 | few | TRBD2
CASSYHQGKGEQYF | TGTGCCAGCAGTTACCACCAGGGAAAGGGCGAGCAGTACTTC | TRBJ2-7 | TRBV6-6 | many | NA
CASSPPGGARDNQPQHF | TGTGCCAGCAGTCCGCCGGGGGGGGCGAGGGACAATCAGCCCCAGCATTTT | TRBJ1-5 | TRBV6-2/TRBV6-3 | many | NA
CASSSQDEQYF | TGTGCCAGCAGCTCTCAGGACGAGCAGTACTTC | TRBJ2-7 | TRBV6-1 | many | NA
CAISVHRVDGYTF | TGTGCCATCAGTGTTCACAGGGTGGATGGCTACACCTTC | TRBJ1-2 | TRBV10-3 | many | NA
CASSIPVAGGTYEQYF | TGCGCCAGCAGCATCCCAGTAGCGGGAGGTACCTACGAGCAGTACTTC | TRBJ2-7 | TRBV5-1 | few | TRBD2